This entry features one TCR beta chain sequence. This clone appeared a few times. Its antigen has not been determined. Base qualities are not at hand, and no much larger clone is one base apart. Its CDR3 holds 17 amino acids, cysteine through phenylalanine. Only the CDR3 portion is preserved as DNA: 51 bases, with reading frame beginning at the first base. Trimming removed 4 bases from V and 0 bases from J, leaving 18 bases between the germline ends. The germline V gene encodes CDR1 MGHRA and CDR2 YSYEKL. This record belongs to a study of technical replicates of blood from several donors (TCRdb year 2017). Preparation of the library involved the immunoSEQ multiplex PCR assay. TCRdb carries this immuneACCESS record with in-frame sequences only. Its versions omit some clonotypes, under half of them owing to an unresolved V gene in the studies checked, with the rest unexplained. This sample lists tens of thousands of clones; roughly 98% were detected once. The ten largest make up under 0.2% of the sample.

The sample taken for sequencing was T cells isolated from PBMCs. The chain links TRBV4-1 with TRBJ1-1, with a weak D call of TRBD1 (6 bases match). This TCR came from a human donor in good health. The CDR3 in this case is CASSPLSGAAMNTEAFF. The nucleotides read TGCGCCAGCAGCCCTCTTTCAGGGGCTGCGATGAACACTGAAGCTTTCTTT.